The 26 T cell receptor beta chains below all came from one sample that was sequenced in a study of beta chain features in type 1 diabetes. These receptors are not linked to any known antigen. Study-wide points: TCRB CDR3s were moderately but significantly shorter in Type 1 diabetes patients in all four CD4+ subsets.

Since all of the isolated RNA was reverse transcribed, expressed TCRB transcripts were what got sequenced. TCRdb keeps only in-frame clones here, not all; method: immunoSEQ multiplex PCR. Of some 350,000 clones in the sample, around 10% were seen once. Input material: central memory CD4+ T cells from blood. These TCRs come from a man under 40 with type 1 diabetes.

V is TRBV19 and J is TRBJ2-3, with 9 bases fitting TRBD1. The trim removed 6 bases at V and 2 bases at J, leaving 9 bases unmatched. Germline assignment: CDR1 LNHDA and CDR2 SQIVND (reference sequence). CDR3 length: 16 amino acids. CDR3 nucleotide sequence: TGTGCCAGTAGAGGAAACAGGGGGCTTAACACAGATACGCAGTATTTT. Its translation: CASRGNRGLNTDTQYF. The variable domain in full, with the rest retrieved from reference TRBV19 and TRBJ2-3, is DGGITQSPKYLFRKEGQNVTLSCEQNLNHDAMYWYRQDPGQGLRLIYYSQIVNDFQKGDIAEGYSVSREKKESFPLTVTSAQKNPTAFYLCASRGNRGLNTDTQYFGPGTRLTVL.

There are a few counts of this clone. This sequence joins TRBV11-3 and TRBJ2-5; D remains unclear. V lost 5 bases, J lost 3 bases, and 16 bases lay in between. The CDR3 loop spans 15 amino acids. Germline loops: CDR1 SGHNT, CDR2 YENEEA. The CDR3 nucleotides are TGTGCCAGCAGCCTATCCGGTTACGAAGAAGAGACCCAGTACTTC. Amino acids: CASSLSGYEEETQYF.

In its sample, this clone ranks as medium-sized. The CDR3 is CASSPQLGGVWADTQYF. The CDR3 DNA reads TGTGCCAGCAGCCCCCAGCTAGGCGGGGTGTGGGCAGATACGCAGTATTTT. The rearrangement joins TRBV28 to TRBJ2-3, with D maybe TRBD2 (6 bases). With 6 bases removed from V and 4 bases from J, the gap between germline ends came to 23 bases. CDR3 size: 17 residues. In germline, CDR1 is MDHEN, CDR2 SYDVKM. Based on the CDR3 plus reference TRBV28 and TRBJ2-3, the full variable domain is DVKVTQSSRYLVKRTGEKVFLECVQDMDHENMFWYRQDPGLGLRLIYFSYDVKMKEKGDIPEGYSVSREKKERFSLILESASTNQTSMYLCASSPQLGGVWADTQYFGPGTRLTVL.

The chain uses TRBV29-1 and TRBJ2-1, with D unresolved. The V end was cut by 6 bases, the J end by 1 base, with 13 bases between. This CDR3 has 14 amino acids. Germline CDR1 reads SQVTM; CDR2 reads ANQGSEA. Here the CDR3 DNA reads TGCAGCGTGCCCGTAGTTGGGTCCTACAATGAGCAGTTCTTC. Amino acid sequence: CSVPVVGSYNEQFF.

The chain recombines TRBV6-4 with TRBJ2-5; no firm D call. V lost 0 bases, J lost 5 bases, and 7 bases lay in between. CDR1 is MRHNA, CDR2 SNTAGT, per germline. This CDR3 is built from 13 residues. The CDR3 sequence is CASSDSYGETQYF. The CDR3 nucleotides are TGTGCCAGCAGTGACTCGTACGGGGAGACCCAGTACTTC.

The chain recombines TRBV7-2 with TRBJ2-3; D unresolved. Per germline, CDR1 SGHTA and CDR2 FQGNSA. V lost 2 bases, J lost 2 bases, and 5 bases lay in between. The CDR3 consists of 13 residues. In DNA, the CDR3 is TGTGCCAGCAGCTTAACGCCCACAGATACGCAGTATTTT. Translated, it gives CASSLTPTDTQYF. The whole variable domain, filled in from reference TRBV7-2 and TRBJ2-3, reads GAGVSQSPSNKVTEKGKDVELRCDPISGHTALYWYRQSLGQGLEFLIYFQGNSAPDKSGLPSDRFSAERTGGSVSTLTIQRTQQEDSAVYLCASSLTPTDTQYFGPGTRLTVL.

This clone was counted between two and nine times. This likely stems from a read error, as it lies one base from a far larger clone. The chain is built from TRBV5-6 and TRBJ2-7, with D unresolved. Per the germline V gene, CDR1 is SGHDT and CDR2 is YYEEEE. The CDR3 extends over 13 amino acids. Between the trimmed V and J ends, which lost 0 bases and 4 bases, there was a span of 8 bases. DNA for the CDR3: TGTGCCAGCAGCTTGGGGGGAACTTACGAGCAGTACTTC. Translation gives CASSLGGTYEQYF. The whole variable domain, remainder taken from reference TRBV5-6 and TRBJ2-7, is DAGVTQSPTHLIKTRGQQVTLRCSPKSGHDTVSWYQQALGQGPQFIFQYYEEEERQRGNFPDRFSGHQFPNYSSELNVNALLLGDSALYLCASSLGGTYEQYFGPGTRLTVT.

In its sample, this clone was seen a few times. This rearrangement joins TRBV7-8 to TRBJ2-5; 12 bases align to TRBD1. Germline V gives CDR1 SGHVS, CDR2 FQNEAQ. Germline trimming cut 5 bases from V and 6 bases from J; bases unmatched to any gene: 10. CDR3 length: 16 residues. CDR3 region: CASSLTLGTGGQTQYF. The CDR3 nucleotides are TGTGCCAGCAGCCTCACGCTCGGGACAGGGGGCCAGACCCAGTACTTC.

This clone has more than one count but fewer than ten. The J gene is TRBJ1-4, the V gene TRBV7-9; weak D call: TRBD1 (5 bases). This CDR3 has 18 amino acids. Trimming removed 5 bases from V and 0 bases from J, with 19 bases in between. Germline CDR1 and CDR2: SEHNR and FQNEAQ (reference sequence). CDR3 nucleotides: TGTGCCAGCAGCGCTATTATGGGGGAGGCTGCAACTAATGAAAAACTGTTTTTT. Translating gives CASSAIMGEAATNEKLFF.

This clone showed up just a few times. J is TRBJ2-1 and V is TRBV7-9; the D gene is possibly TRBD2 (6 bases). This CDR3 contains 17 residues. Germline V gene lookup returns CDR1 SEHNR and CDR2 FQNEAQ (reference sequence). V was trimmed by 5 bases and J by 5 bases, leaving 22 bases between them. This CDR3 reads CASSQDRRGVTHNEQFF. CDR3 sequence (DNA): TGTGCCAGCAGCCAAGACCGGCGCGGGGTGACCCACAATGAGCAGTTCTTC.

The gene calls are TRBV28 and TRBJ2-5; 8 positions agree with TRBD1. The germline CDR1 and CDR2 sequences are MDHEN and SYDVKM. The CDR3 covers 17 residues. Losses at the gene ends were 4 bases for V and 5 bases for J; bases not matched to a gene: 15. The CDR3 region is CASSSTRGAGGDETQYF. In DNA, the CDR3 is TGTGCCAGCAGTTCAACCAGGGGGGCAGGGGGCGATGAGACCCAGTACTTC.

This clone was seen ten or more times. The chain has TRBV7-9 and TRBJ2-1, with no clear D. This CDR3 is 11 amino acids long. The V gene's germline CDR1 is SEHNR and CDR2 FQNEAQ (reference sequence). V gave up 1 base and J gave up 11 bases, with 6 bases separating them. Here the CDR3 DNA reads TGTGCCAGCAGCTTAGAAGGGAAGCAGTTCTTC. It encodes CASSLEGKQFF.

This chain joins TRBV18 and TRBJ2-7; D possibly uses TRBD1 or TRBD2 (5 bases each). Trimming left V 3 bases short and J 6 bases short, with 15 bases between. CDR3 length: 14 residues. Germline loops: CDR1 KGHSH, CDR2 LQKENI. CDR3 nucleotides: TGTGCCAGCTCACCTCACCCGGCTGGGGGCGAGCAGTACTTC. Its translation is CASSPHPAGGEQYF.

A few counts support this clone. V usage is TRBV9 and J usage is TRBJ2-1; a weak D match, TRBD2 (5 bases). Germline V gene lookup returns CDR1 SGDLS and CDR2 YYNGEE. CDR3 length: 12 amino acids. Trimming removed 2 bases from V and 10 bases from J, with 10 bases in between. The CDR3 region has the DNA TGTGCCAGCAGCGTCCTAGCTGGAGAGCAGTTCTTC. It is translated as CASSVLAGEQFF.

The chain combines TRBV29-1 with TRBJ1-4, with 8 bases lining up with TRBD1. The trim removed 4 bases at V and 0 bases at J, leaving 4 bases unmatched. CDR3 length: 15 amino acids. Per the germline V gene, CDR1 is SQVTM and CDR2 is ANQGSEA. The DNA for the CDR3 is TGCAGCGTTGGGGGGACAGGACCAACTAATGAAAAACTGTTTTTT. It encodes CSVGGTGPTNEKLFF.

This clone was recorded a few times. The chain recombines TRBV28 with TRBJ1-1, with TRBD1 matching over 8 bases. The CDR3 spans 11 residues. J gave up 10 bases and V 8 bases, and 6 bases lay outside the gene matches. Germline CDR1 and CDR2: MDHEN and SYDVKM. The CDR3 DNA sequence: TGTGCCAGCCGAAACGACAGGGGAGCTTTCTTT. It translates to CASRNDRGAFF.

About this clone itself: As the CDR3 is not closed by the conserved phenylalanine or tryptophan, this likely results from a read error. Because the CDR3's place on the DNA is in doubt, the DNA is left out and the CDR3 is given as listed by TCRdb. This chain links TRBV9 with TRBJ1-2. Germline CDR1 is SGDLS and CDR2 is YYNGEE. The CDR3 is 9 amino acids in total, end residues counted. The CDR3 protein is CASSTRSSR.

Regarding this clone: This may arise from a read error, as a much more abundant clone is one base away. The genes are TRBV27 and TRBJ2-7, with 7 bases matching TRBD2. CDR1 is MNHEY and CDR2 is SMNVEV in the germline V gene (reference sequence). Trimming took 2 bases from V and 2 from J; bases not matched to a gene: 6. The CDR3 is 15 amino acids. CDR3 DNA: TGTGCCAGCAGTTTACGAGGTGGGGGGGCCTACGAGCAGTACTTC. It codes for CASSLRGGGAYEQYF.

CDR3 amino acids: CASSLVNTNEQFF. In DNA form, the CDR3 reads TGCGCCAGCAGCTTGGTTAACACGAATGAGCAGTTCTTC. This chain uses TRBV5-1 with TRBJ2-1; D is undetermined. The CDR3 runs 13 residues. CDR1 and CDR2 from the germline V gene are SGHRS and YFSETQ. V lost 0 bases and J 7 bases, leaving 8 bases between the germline ends.

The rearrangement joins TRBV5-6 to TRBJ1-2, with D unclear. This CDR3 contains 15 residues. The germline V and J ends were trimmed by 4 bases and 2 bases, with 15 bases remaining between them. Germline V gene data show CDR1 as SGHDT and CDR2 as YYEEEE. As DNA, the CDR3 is TGTGCCAGCAGCCCCTCCCCCGACGGCAACTATGGCTACACCTTC. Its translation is CASSPSPDGNYGYTF.

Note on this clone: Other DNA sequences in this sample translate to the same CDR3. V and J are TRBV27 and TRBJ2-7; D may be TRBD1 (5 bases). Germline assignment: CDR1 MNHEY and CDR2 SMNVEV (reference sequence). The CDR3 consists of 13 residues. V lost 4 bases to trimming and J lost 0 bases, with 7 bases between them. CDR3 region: CASSSTVSYEQYF. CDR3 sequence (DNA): TGTGCCAGCAGTTCGACAGTCTCCTACGAGCAGTACTTC.

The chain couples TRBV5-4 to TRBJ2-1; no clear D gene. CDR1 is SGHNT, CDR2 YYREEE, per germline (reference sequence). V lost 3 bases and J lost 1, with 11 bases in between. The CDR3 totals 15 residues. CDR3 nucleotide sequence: TGTGCCAGCAGCTCGGAGATGAGGTCCTACAATGAGCAGTTCTTC. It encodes CASSSEMRSYNEQFF.

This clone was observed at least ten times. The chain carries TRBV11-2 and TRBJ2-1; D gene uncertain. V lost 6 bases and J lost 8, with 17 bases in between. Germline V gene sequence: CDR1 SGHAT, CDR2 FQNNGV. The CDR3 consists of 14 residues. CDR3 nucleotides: TGTGCCAGCAGTCCGACCTGGGTAATCGATGAGCAGTTCTTC. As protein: CASSPTWVIDEQFF.

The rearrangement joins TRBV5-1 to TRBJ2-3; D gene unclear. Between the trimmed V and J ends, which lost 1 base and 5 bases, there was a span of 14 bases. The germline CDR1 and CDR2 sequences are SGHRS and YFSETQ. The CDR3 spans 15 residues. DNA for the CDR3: TGCGCCAGCAGCTTGTGGTTCTCGCAAGGAGATACGCAGTATTTT. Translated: CASSLWFSQGDTQYF.

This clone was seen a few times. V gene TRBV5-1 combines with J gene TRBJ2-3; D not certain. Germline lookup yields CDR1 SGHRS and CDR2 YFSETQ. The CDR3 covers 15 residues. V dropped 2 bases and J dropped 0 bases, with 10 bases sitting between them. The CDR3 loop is CASSFQSASTDTQYF. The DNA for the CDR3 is TGCGCCAGCAGCTTCCAGTCCGCGAGCACAGATACGCAGTATTTT. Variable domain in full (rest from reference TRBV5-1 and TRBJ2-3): KAGVTQTPRYLIKTRGQQVTLSCSPISGHRSVSWYQQTPGQGLQFLFEYFSETQRNKGNFPGRFSGRQFSNSRSEMNVSTLELGDSALYLCASSFQSASTDTQYFGPGTRLTVL.

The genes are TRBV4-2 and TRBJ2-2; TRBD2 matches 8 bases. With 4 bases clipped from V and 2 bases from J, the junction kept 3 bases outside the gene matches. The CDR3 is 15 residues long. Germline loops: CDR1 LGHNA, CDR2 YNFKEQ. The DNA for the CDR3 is TGTGCCAGCAGCCCGGCGGGAGGAAACACCGGGGAGCTGTTTTTT. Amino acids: CASSPAGGNTGELFF.